A single sample is the source of the 3 T cell receptor beta chains below, sequenced in a study of T cells expressing NK-cell markers. For each CDR3 protein, TCRdb gives one entry from its re-call of the 5' RACE reads, without DNA. The sample totals over 350,000 distinct CDR3 sequences. Material for sequencing was blood T cells: a sorted CD56 or NKG2C T cell subset, CD4+ or CD8+ T cells, or bulk PBMC T cells (not recorded which). The receptors stem from a woman aged 50 to 60 in good health.

The CDR3 reads CASSLGGAAGAYNEQFF. The V and J genes are TRBV13 and TRBJ2-1; TCRdb lists TRBD2, though no DNA is available to test this call. The CDR3 totals 17 residues. CDR1 and CDR2 from the germline V gene are PRHDT and FYEKMQ (reference sequence).

The rearrangement links TRBV24-1 to TRBJ2-3. Germline V gene lookup returns CDR1 KGHDR and CDR2 SFDVKD. The length of the CDR3 is 15 residues. This CDR3 is CATSDPRSGTDTQYF.

The chain joins TRBV5-1 to TRBJ2-3; there is no DNA to check the TCRdb D call of TRBD1. This CDR3 is 15 amino acids long. From germline, CDR1 is SGHRS and CDR2 YFSETQ. The CDR3 sequence is CASSLDRVPENTQYF.